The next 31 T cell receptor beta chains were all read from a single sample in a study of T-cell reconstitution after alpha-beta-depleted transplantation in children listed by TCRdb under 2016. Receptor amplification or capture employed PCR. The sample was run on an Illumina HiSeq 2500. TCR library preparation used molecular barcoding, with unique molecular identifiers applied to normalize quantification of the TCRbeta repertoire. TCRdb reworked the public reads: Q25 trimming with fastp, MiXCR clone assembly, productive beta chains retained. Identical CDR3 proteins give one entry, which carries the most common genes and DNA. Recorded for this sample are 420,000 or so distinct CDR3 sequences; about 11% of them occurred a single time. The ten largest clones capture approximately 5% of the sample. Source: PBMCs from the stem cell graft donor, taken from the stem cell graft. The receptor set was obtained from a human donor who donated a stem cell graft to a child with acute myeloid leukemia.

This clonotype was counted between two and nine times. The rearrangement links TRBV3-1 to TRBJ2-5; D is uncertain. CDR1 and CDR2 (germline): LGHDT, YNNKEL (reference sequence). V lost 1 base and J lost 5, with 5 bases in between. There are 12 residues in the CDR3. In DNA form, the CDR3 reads TGTGCCAGCAGCCAAGGGGCGGAGACCCAGTACTTC. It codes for CASSQGAETQYF.

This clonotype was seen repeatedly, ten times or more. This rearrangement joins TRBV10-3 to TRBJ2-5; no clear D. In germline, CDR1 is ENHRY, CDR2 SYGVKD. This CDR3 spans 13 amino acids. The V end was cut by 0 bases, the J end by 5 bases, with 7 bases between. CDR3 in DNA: TGTGCCATCAGTGAGTCGACGCGGGAGACCCAGTACTTC. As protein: CAISESTRETQYF.

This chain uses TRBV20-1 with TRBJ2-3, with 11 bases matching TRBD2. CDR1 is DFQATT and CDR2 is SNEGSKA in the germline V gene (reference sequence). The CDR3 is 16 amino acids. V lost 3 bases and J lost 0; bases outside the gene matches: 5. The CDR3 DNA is TGCAGTGCTAGCGTAGCGGGAGGGTGGAGCACAGATACGCAGTATTTT. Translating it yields CSASVAGGWSTDTQYF.

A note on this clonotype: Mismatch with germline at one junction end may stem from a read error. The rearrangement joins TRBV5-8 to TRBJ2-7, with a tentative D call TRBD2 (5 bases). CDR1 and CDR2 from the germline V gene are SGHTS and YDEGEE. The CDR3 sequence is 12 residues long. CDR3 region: CASSLDNPGEHF. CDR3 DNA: TGTGCCAGCAGCTTGGATAACCCTGGGGAGCACTTC.

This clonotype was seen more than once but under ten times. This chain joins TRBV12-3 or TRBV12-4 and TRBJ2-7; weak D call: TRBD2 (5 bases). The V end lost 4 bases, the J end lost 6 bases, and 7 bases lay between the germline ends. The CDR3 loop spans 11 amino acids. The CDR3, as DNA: TGTGCCAGCAGTTCTGGGAGCGAGCAGTACTTC. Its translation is CASSSGSEQYF.

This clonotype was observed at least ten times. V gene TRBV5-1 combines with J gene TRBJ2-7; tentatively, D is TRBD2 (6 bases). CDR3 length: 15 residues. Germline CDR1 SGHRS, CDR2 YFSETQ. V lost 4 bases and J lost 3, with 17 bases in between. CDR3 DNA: TGCGCCAGCAGCCCGTTTTCTACTAGCAACTACGAGCAGTACTTC. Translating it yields CASSPFSTSNYEQYF.

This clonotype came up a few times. CDR3 protein: CASSQVAGEGIQYF. DNA of the CDR3: TGTGCCAGCAGCCAAGTAGCGGGGGAGGGCATTCAGTACTTC. The chain links TRBV3-1 to TRBJ2-4, with 9 bases matching TRBD2. CDR1 and CDR2 (germline): LGHDT, YNNKEL (reference sequence). The CDR3 loop spans 14 amino acids. Trimming at V came to 1 base and at J to 9 bases, leaving 4 bases not matched to a gene.

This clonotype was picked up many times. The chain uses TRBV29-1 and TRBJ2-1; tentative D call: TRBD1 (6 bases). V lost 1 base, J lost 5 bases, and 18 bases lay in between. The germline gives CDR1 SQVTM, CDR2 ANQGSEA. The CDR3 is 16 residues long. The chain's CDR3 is CSVEGLVGQYHNEQFF. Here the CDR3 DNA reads TGCAGCGTTGAAGGCCTAGTAGGACAGTACCACAATGAGCAGTTCTTC.

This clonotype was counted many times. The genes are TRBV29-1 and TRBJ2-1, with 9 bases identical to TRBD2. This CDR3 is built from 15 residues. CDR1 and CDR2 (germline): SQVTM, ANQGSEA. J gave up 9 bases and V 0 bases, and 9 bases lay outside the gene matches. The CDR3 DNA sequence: TGCAGCGTTGAAGATCCACTAGCGGGCTCCTTTGAGCAGTTCTTC. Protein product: CSVEDPLAGSFEQFF.

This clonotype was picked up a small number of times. CDR3 sequence reads: CASSSRLNSGRMRAKNIQYF. CDR3 bases: TGTGCCAGCAGTTCCCGCCTTAATAGCGGGAGAATGAGGGCCAAAAACATTCAGTACTTC. The chain uses TRBV27 and TRBJ2-4; 9 nucleotides match TRBD2. Germline values: CDR1 MNHEY, CDR2 SMNVEV (reference sequence). V dropped 4 bases and J dropped 1; count of bases not matched to a gene: 17. The CDR3 consists of 20 residues.

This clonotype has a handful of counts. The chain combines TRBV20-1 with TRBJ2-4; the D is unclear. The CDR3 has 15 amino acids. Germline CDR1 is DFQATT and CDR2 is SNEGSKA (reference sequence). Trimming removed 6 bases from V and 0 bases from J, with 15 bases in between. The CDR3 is CSAPGPPLAKNIQYF. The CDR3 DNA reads TGCAGTGCCCCTGGGCCTCCCTTAGCCAAAAACATTCAGTACTTC.

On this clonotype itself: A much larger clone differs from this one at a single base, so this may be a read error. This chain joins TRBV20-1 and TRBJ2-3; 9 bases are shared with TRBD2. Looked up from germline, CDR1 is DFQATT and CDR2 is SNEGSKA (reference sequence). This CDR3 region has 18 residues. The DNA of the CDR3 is TGCTGTGCTAGAGATCCCAGACCAGGACTAGCGAATAGGGATACGCAGTATTTT. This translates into CCARDPRPGLANRDTQYF.

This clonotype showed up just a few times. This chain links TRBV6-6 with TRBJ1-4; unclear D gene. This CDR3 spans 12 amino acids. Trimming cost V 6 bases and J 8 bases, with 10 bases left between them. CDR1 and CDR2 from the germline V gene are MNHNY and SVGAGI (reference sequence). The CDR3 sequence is CASRGFREKLFF. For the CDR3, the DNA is TGTGCCAGCAGGGGGTTCAGAGAAAAACTGTTTTTT.

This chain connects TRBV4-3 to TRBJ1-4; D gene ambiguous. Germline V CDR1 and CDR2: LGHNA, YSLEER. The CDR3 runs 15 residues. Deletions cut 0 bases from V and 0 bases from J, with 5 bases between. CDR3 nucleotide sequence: TGCGCCAGCAGCCAAGATCTCGCAACTAATGAAAAACTGTTTTTT. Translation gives CASSQDLATNEKLFF.

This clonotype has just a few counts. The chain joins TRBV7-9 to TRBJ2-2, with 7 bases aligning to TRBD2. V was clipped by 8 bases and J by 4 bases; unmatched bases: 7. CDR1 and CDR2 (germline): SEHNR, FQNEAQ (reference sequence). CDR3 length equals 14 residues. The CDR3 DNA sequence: TGTGCCAGCGGGAGGGCCCGGGCCACCGGGGAGCTGTTTTTT. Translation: CASGRARATGELFF. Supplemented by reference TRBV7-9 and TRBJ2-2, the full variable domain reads DTGVSQNPRHKITKRGQNVTFRCDPISEHNRLYWYRQTLGQGPEFLTYFQNEAQLEKSRLLSDRFSAERPKGSFSTLEIQRTEQGDSAMYLCASGRARATGELFFGEGSRLTVL.

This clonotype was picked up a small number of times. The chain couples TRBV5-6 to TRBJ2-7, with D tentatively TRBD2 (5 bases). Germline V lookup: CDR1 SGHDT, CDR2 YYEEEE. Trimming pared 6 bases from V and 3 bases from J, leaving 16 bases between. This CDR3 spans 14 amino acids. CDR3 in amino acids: CASIAAGINYEQYF. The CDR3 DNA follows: TGTGCCAGCATAGCCGCGGGCATAAACTACGAGCAGTACTTC.

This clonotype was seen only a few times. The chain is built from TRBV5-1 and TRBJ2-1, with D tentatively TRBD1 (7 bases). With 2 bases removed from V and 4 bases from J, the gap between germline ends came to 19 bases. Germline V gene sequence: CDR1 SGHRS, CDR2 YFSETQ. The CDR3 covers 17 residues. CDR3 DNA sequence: TGCGCCAGCAGCTTATTAGGGGGCGCCGCGGGGTACAATGAGCAGTTCTTC. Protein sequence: CASSLLGGAAGYNEQFF.

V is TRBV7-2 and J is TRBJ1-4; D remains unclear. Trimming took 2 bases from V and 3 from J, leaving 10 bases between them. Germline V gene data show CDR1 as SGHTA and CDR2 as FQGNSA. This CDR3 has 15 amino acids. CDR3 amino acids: CASSLMGKSNEKLFF. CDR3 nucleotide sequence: TGTGCCAGCAGCTTAATGGGCAAGTCTAATGAAAAACTGTTTTTT.

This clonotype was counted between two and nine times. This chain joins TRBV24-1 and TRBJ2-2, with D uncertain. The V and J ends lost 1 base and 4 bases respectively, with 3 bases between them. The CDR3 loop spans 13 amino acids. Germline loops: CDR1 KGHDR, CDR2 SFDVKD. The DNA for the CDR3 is TGTGCCACCAGTGATTTCGTCACCGGGGAGCTGTTTTTT. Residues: CATSDFVTGELFF.

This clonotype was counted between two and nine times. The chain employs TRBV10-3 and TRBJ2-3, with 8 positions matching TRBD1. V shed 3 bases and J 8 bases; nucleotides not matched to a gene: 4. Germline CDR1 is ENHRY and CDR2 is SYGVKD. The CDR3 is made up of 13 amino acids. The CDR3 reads CAISDPDRATQYF. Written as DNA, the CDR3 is TGTGCCATCAGTGATCCGGACAGGGCTACGCAGTATTTT.

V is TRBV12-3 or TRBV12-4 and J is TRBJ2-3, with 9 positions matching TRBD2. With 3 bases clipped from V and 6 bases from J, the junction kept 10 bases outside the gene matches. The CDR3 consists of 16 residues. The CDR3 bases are TGTGCCAGCAGTTTTAGAGGGAGACTAGCGGTGGATACGCAGTATTTT. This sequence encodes CASSFRGRLAVDTQYF.

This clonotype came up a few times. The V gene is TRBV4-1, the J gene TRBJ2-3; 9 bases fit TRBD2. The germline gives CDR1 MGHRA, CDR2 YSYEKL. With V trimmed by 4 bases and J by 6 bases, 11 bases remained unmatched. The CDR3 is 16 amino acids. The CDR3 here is CASSPLPGLAGDTQYF. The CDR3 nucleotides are TGCGCCAGCAGCCCATTGCCGGGACTAGCCGGGGATACGCAGTATTTT.

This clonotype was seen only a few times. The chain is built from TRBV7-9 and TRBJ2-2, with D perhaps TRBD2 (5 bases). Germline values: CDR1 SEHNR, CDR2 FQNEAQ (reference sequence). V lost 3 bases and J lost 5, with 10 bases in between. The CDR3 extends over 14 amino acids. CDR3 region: CASSLTPGTGELFF. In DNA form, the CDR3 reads TGTGCCAGCAGCTTGACCCCGGGAACCGGGGAGCTGTTTTTT.

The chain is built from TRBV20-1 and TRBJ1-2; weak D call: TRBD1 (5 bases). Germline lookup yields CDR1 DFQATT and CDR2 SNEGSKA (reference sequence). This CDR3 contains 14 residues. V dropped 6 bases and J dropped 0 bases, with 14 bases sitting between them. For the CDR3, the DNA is TGCAGTGCAACCGACAGTGCGGCTAACTATGGCTACACCTTC. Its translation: CSATDSAANYGYTF.

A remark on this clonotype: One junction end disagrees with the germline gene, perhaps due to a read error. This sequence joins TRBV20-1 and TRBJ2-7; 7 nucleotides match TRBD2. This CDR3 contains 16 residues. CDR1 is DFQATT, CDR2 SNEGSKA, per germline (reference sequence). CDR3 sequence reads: CCASAGVTGVLYEQYF. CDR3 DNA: TGCTGTGCTAGTGCGGGAGTGACGGGAGTTCTATACGAGCAGTACTTC.

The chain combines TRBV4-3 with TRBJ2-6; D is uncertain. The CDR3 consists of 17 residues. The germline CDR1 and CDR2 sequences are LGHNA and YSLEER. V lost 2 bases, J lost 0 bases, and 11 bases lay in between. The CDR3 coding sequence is TGCGCCAGCAGCCAATTGTCGGCGAGCTCTGGGGCCAACGTCCTGACTTTC. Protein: CASSQLSASSGANVLTF.

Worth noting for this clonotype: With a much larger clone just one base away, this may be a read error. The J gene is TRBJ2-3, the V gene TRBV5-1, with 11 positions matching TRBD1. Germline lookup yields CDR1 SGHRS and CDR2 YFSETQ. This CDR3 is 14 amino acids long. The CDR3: CAGSRTGGADTQYF. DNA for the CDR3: TGCGCCGGCAGCCGGACAGGGGGCGCAGATACGCAGTATTTT.

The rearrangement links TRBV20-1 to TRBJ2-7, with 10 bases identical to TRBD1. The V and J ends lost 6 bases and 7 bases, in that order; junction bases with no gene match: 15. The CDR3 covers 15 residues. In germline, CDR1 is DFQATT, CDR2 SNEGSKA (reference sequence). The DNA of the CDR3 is TGCAGTGCCGGGCTCCTTGGGACAGGGGCGGGGGAGCAGTACTTC. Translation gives CSAGLLGTGAGEQYF.

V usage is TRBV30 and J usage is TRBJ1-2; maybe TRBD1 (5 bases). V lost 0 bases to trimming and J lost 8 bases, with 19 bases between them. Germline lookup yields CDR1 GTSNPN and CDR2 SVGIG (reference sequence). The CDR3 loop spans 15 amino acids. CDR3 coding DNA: TGTGCCTGGAGTGTATCACATGCAGGGCCCTCCGGCTACACCTTC. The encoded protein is CAWSVSHAGPSGYTF.

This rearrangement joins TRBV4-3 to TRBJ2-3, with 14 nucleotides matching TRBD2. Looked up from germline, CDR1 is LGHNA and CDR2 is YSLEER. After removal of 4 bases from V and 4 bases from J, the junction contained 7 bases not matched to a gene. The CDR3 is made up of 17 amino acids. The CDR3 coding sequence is TGCGCCAGCAGCCCCCTGACTAGCGGGAGGGGCTCAGATACGCAGTATTTT. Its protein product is CASSPLTSGRGSDTQYF.

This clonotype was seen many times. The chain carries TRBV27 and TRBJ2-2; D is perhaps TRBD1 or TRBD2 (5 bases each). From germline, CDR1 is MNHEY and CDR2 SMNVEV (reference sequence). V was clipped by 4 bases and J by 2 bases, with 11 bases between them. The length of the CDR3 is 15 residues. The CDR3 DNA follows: TGTGCCAGCAGTTCCCTGGGGACCAACACCGGGGAGCTGTTTTTT. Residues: CASSSLGTNTGELFF.